This is a list of T cell receptor beta chains from one sample in a study of T cell responses to AZD1222 COVID-19 vaccine. The repertoire was sequenced with immunoSEQ multiplex PCR; TCRdb's copy has only in-frame clones and lacks some. Of fewer than 120,000 clones in the sample, about 95% were seen once. Here the sequenced sample was peripheral blood, taken 28 days after the second AZD1222 dose. The source is an adult who received the AZD1222 COVID-19 vaccine. Both conserved end residues are part of each CDR3. A D gene is named only where the DNA matches it firmly. Size tells how often a clone was seen (once, few, many) or the class of an expanded clone, and some rows leave it out.

J gene: TRBJ1-5
V gene: TRBV6-5
clone size: -
D gene: -
CDR3 DNA: TGTGCCAGCAGTTACTCGGCGGCCCTCGATCAGCCCCAGCATTTT
CDR3 protein: CASSYSAALDQPQHF

J gene: TRBJ2-3
V gene: TRBV5-1
clone size: -
D gene: -
CDR3 DNA: TGCGCCAGCAGCTTGGCCTCACCCAGCACAGATACGCAGTATTTT
CDR3 protein: CASSLASPSTDTQYF

J gene: TRBJ1-2
V gene: TRBV12-5
clone size: -
D gene: TRBD1
CDR3 DNA: TGTGCTAGTGGTTTGGCCGGACAGGGAAGGATGAATGGCTACACCTTC
CDR3 protein: CASGLAGQGRMNGYTF

J gene: TRBJ2-2
V gene: TRBV5-5
clone size: -
D gene: -
CDR3 DNA: TGTGCCAGCAGCTTGAGTCGGACGGCCGCCACCGGGGAGCTGTTTTTT
CDR3 protein: CASSLSRTAATGELFF

J gene: TRBJ1-1
V gene: TRBV7-2
clone size: -
D gene: TRBD1
CDR3 DNA: TGTGCCAGCAGCTTTAGAGGGGGCATGGGCACTGAAGCTTTCTTT
CDR3 protein: CASSFRGGMGTEAFF

J gene: TRBJ1-2
V gene: TRBV5-1
clone size: -
D gene: TRBD1
CDR3 DNA: TGCGCCAGCAGCTTGGGAGACGACAGGGGCCCTTTCTACACCTTC
CDR3 protein: CASSLGDDRGPFYTF

J gene: TRBJ1-2
V gene: TRBV19
clone size: -
D gene: -
CDR3 DNA: TGTGCCAGTAGTATGGGGATCGACTATGGCTACACCTTC
CDR3 protein: CASSMGIDYGYTF

J gene: TRBJ2-3
V gene: TRBV10-3
clone size: -
D gene: -
CDR3 DNA: TGTGCCATTTTAGCGGCTAGCACAGATACGCAGTATTTT
CDR3 protein: CAILAASTDTQYF

J gene: TRBJ1-1
V gene: TRBV7-9
clone size: -
D gene: -
CDR3 DNA: TGTGCCAGCAGCTTAGGAAGCGGGATGAACACTGAAGCTTTCTTT
CDR3 protein: CASSLGSGMNTEAFF

J gene: TRBJ1-3
V gene: TRBV6-5
clone size: -
D gene: -
CDR3 DNA: TGTGCCAGCAGTCACGGGACACCCCGGGGAAACACCATATATTTT
CDR3 protein: CASSHGTPRGNTIYF

J gene: TRBJ1-5
V gene: TRBV27
clone size: -
D gene: -
CDR3 DNA: TGTGCCAGCAGTTCCACAATCGGACGGGAATATAGCAATCAGCCCCAGCATTTT
CDR3 protein: CASSSTIGREYSNQPQHF

J gene: TRBJ2-2
V gene: TRBV7-8
clone size: -
D gene: -
CDR3 DNA: TGTGCCAGCAGCTTAGGAGGCAGGGGTGTCACCGGGGAGCTGTTTTTT
CDR3 protein: CASSLGGRGVTGELFF

J gene: TRBJ2-1
V gene: TRBV28
clone size: -
D gene: TRBD1
CDR3 DNA: TGTGCCAGCAGTTTTCGACAGGGGATACACAATGAGCAGTTCTTC
CDR3 protein: CASSFRQGIHNEQFF

J gene: TRBJ1-2
V gene: TRBV10-2
clone size: once
D gene: -
CDR3 DNA: TGCGCCAGCAGTGGGTCGGGACACCATGGCTACACCTTC
CDR3 protein: CASSGSGHHGYTF

J gene: TRBJ2-2
V gene: TRBV7-2
clone size: once
D gene: -
CDR3 DNA: TGTGCCAGCAGCTTGGCGGGGGCGGGGAACACCGGGGAGCTGTTTTTT
CDR3 protein: CASSLAGAGNTGELFF

J gene: TRBJ1-1
V gene: TRBV7-2
clone size: -
D gene: -
CDR3 DNA: TGTGCCAGCAGCTTAGTGAGGGCTCAGAACACTGAAGCTTTCTTT
CDR3 protein: CASSLVRAQNTEAFF

J gene: TRBJ1-2
V gene: TRBV5-1
clone size: -
D gene: TRBD1
CDR3 DNA: TGCGCCAGCAGCCTGGATCAGGGGGCCCTGTTCAACTATGGCTACACCTTC
CDR3 protein: CASSLDQGALFNYGYTF

J gene: TRBJ2-3
V gene: TRBV7-9
clone size: -
D gene: TRBD2
CDR3 DNA: TGTGCCAGCAGCCCCCGACTAGCGGGAGGGCCAAAAGATACGCAGTATTTT
CDR3 protein: CASSPRLAGGPKDTQYF

J gene: TRBJ2-7
V gene: TRBV18
clone size: once
D gene: -
CDR3 DNA: TGTGCCAGCTCCCCTCTGAGCGCCCCAGGGGACGAGCAGTACTTC
CDR3 protein: CASSPLSAPGDEQYF

J gene: TRBJ2-1
V gene: TRBV6-4
clone size: -
D gene: -
CDR3 DNA: TGTGCCAGCAGTGTGACCGGGCCTTATGGGTACAATGAGCAGTTCTTC
CDR3 protein: CASSVTGPYGYNEQFF

J gene: TRBJ1-2
V gene: TRBV6-5
clone size: -
D gene: TRBD1
CDR3 DNA: TGTGCCAGCAGTTACCTCCGGACAGGGGGCGGCTATGGCTACACCTTC
CDR3 protein: CASSYLRTGGGYGYTF

J gene: TRBJ1-6
V gene: TRBV5-1
clone size: -
D gene: -
CDR3 DNA: TGCGCCAGCACCCCGGCGGGCGAATCACCCCTCCACTTT
CDR3 protein: CASTPAGESPLHF

J gene: TRBJ2-7
V gene: TRBV29-1
clone size: -
D gene: -
CDR3 DNA: TGCAGCGTTTTGATAGACTACGAGCAGTACTTC
CDR3 protein: CSVLIDYEQYF

J gene: TRBJ1-1
V gene: TRBV19
clone size: -
D gene: -
CDR3 DNA: TGTGCCAGTGGGATGGGCACTGAAGCTTTCTTT
CDR3 protein: CASGMGTEAFF

J gene: TRBJ1-4
V gene: TRBV10-2
clone size: -
D gene: -
CDR3 DNA: TGCGCCAGCAGTCGAACAGGGAGTGGGTATGAAAAACTGTTTTTT
CDR3 protein: CASSRTGSGYEKLFF

J gene: TRBJ2-1
V gene: TRBV18
clone size: -
D gene: -
CDR3 DNA: TGTGCCAGCTCACCTCTTGGGGGGTACAATGAGCAGTTCTTC
CDR3 protein: CASSPLGGYNEQFF

J gene: TRBJ2-3
V gene: TRBV4-1
clone size: -
D gene: TRBD2
CDR3 DNA: TGCGCCAGCAGCCAAGAACGAGCGGGAGATGCGCAGTATTTT
CDR3 protein: CASSQERAGDAQYF

J gene: TRBJ2-5
V gene: TRBV7-9
clone size: -
D gene: -
CDR3 DNA: TGTGCCAGCAGCGATAAGGGCCCCCAAGAGACCCAGTACTTC
CDR3 protein: CASSDKGPQETQYF

J gene: TRBJ2-1
V gene: TRBV12-5
clone size: -
D gene: TRBD1
CDR3 DNA: TGTGCTAGTGCACTAGGGGGCTCCTCCTACAATGAGCAGTTCTTC
CDR3 protein: CASALGGSSYNEQFF

J gene: TRBJ1-2
V gene: TRBV6-5
clone size: -
D gene: -
CDR3 DNA: TGTGCCAGCTTCCCGGGCGGCGGCTATGGCTACACCTTC
CDR3 protein: CASFPGGGYGYTF

J gene: TRBJ2-1
V gene: TRBV6-5
clone size: -
D gene: TRBD1
CDR3 DNA: TGTGCCAGCCTCCCATTGGGACAGGCTAACAATGAGCAGTTCTTC
CDR3 protein: CASLPLGQANNEQFF

J gene: TRBJ1-1
V gene: TRBV30
clone size: -
D gene: -
CDR3 DNA: TGTGCCTGGAAGAGGGGATCCACTGAAGCTTTCTTT
CDR3 protein: CAWKRGSTEAFF

J gene: TRBJ2-7
V gene: TRBV10-2
clone size: -
D gene: TRBD1
CDR3 DNA: TGCGCCAGCAGTGAGAGGACAGGGGGCCTCTACGAGCAGTACTTC
CDR3 protein: CASSERTGGLYEQYF

J gene: TRBJ2-7
V gene: TRBV6-5
clone size: -
D gene: TRBD2
CDR3 DNA: TGTGCCAGCACGGGGGGGTCCTACGAGCAGTACTTC
CDR3 protein: CASTGGSYEQYF

J gene: TRBJ1-2
V gene: TRBV29-1
clone size: -
D gene: TRBD1
CDR3 DNA: TGCAGCGTTCTAGACAGGGAGGACTATGGCTACACCTTC
CDR3 protein: CSVLDREDYGYTF

J gene: TRBJ2-1
V gene: TRBV20-1
clone size: -
D gene: -
CDR3 DNA: TGCAGTGCTTCGGGGGAGACTGAGCAGTTCTTC
CDR3 protein: CSASGETEQFF

J gene: TRBJ1-1
V gene: TRBV18
clone size: -
D gene: -
CDR3 DNA: TGTGCCAGCTCACCTCTCGACAGGCGCACTGAAGCTTTCTTT
CDR3 protein: CASSPLDRRTEAFF

J gene: TRBJ1-2
V gene: TRBV6-6
clone size: once
D gene: TRBD1
CDR3 DNA: TGTGCCAGCAGTCCACAGGGGGTAGGGTTAAATCCCTATGGCTACACCTTC
CDR3 protein: CASSPQGVGLNPYGYTF

J gene: TRBJ2-4
V gene: TRBV18
clone size: -
D gene: TRBD2
CDR3 DNA: TGTGCCAGCTCTTACGTGGCTAGCGGGGGGAGCGGAAACATTCAGTACTTC
CDR3 protein: CASSYVASGGSGNIQYF

J gene: TRBJ2-3
V gene: TRBV13
clone size: once
D gene: -
CDR3 DNA: TGTGCCAGCAGCTTTAGCAGGGGCGGGAGCACAGATACGCAGTATTTT
CDR3 protein: CASSFSRGGSTDTQYF

J gene: TRBJ1-5
V gene: TRBV7-9
clone size: -
D gene: -
CDR3 DNA: TGTGCCAGCACTCTCGGGACTCAGCCCCAGCATTTT
CDR3 protein: CASTLGTQPQHF

J gene: TRBJ2-2
V gene: TRBV5-5
clone size: -
D gene: -
CDR3 DNA: TGTGCCAGCAGCTACACAGACAGAGAGACCGGGGAGCTGTTTTTT
CDR3 protein: CASSYTDRETGELFF

J gene: TRBJ2-3
V gene: TRBV14
clone size: -
D gene: TRBD2
CDR3 DNA: TGTGCCAGCAGCCAAGATTGGCTAGCGGTCACAGATACGCAGTATTTT
CDR3 protein: CASSQDWLAVTDTQYF

J gene: TRBJ1-2
V gene: TRBV3-1/TRBV3-2
clone size: -
D gene: TRBD1
CDR3 DNA: TGTGCCAGCAGCCAAGATGTAGGGGGCTTTTCTGGCTACACCTTC
CDR3 protein: CASSQDVGGFSGYTF

J gene: TRBJ1-6
V gene: TRBV6-5
clone size: -
D gene: TRBD1
CDR3 DNA: TGTGCCAGCAGCCTAGGACAGGGCTATTCACCCCTCCACTTT
CDR3 protein: CASSLGQGYSPLHF

J gene: TRBJ1-2
V gene: TRBV2
clone size: -
D gene: -
CDR3 DNA: TGTGCCAGCAAGTGGGACCTTCAAGGGAAGGATGGCTACACCTTC
CDR3 protein: CASKWDLQGKDGYTF

J gene: TRBJ1-4
V gene: TRBV2
clone size: -
D gene: -
CDR3 DNA: TGTGCCAGCAGTGGGCATACGGGATTGGCAACTAATGAAAAACTGTTTTTT
CDR3 protein: CASSGHTGLATNEKLFF

J gene: TRBJ1-6
V gene: TRBV4-1
clone size: once
D gene: -
CDR3 DNA: TGCGCCAGCAGCCGGGGGGCGCGCAATTCACCCCTCCACTTT
CDR3 protein: CASSRGARNSPLHF

J gene: TRBJ2-7
V gene: TRBV27
clone size: -
D gene: -
CDR3 DNA: TGTGCCAGCGGGGGGAGCTCCTACGAGCAGTACTTC
CDR3 protein: CASGGSSYEQYF

J gene: TRBJ1-1
V gene: TRBV7-8
clone size: -
D gene: -
CDR3 DNA: TGTGCCAGCAGCTTTTGGGGGAGCACTGAAGCTTTCTTT
CDR3 protein: CASSFWGSTEAFF

J gene: TRBJ1-4
V gene: TRBV6-6
clone size: -
D gene: -
CDR3 DNA: TGTGCCAGCAGTTACGACCCCACTATTGAAAAACTGTTTTTT
CDR3 protein: CASSYDPTIEKLFF

J gene: TRBJ1-1
V gene: TRBV7-9
clone size: -
D gene: -
CDR3 DNA: TGTGCCAGCAGCCTGGTCATCTTGAACACTGAAGCTTTCTTT
CDR3 protein: CASSLVILNTEAFF

J gene: TRBJ1-5
V gene: TRBV10-1
clone size: -
D gene: -
CDR3 DNA: TGCGCCAGCAGTGAACATGTCGGACGGGGGAACAATCAGCCCCAGCATTTT
CDR3 protein: CASSEHVGRGNNQPQHF